This TCR beta chain was captured in a study of cytomegalovirus exposure and HLA in healthy donors. The PCR made use of 60 Vbeta and 13 Jbeta primers. Produced via immunoSEQ multiplex PCR; TCRdb's table is partial and in-frame only. The sample comprises about 120,000 clones, roughly 78% of which are singletons, and 1% to 1.5% rests with the top ten. Healthy individuals who donated bone marrow served as the donors. The CDR3 has 14 amino acids. Germline V gives CDR1 SGHTA, CDR2 FQGTGA. V lost 2 bases to trimming and J lost 9 bases; unmatched junction nucleotides: 3. The receptor was isolated from a woman aged 30 to 39 in good health and CMV-seronegative. The chain has TRBV7-3 and TRBJ2-1, with 11 nucleotides matching TRBD1. Material: PBMCs. The DNA of the CDR3 is TGTGCCAGCAGCTTAGGGACAGGGGGATCTGAGCAGTTCTTC. Its translation is CASSLGTGGSEQFF.